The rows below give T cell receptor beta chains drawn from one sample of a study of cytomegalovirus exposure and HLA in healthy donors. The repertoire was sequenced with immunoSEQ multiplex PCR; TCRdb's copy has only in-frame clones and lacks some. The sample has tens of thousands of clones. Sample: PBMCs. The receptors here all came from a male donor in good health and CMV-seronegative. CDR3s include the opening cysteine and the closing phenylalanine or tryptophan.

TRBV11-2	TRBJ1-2	CASSLVPGQVDYGYTF
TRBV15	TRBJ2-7	CATSWGLGGYEQYF
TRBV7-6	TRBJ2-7	CASSQGTGGVYEQYF
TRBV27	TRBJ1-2	CASRVTGANYGYTF
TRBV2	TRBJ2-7	CASSEAPDREGEQYF
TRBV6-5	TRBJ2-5	CASSSNRGQETQYF
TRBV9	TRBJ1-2	CASSIETGANYGYTF
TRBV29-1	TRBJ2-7	CSVEEGTGYEQYF
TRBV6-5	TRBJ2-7	CASSYPRQGGYEQYF
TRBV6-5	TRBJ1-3	CASSLDGVGSGNTIYF
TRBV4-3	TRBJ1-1	CASSQDRLDRARRWDTEAFF
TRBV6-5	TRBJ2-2	CASSYELDTGELFF